These T cell receptor beta chains were read from a single sample in a study of human T cells and chemical hapten exposure. TCRdb reprocessed the RACE reads via MiXCR and lists one record per CDR3 protein. The table shows about 380,000 distinct CDR3 sequences, with about 6.9% occurring only once. The material was whole blood, obtained in connection with sensitization to the hapten diphenylcyclopropenone (DPC). These receptors were obtained from a woman between 18 and 30 years old with alopecia areata. Some clones in this sample may be carry-over from other donors' samples. Each CDR3 is given with its conserved first and last residue. A D gene is named only where the DNA matches it firmly. Size values are once, few and many counts, or a class for expanded clones, and some rows have none.

clone_size: many; v_call: TRBV6-2/TRBV6-3; j_call: TRBJ1-2; d_call: -; cdr3_aa: CASQLSGNGIDGYTF; cdr3_nt: TGTGCCAGCCAACTTTCGGGAAATGGGATTGATGGCTACACCTTC
clone_size: many; v_call: TRBV12-5; j_call: TRBJ2-1; d_call: TRBD1; cdr3_aa: CASGSRDRGFHNEQFF; cdr3_nt: TGTGCTAGTGGTAGCAGGGACAGGGGGTTCCACAATGAGCAGTTCTTC
clone_size: -; v_call: TRBV6-6; j_call: TRBJ2-3; d_call: -; cdr3_aa: CASTGGRPSTDTQYF; cdr3_nt: TGTGCCAGCACCGGGGGACGACCTAGCACAGATACGCAGTATTTT
clone_size: few; v_call: TRBV2; j_call: TRBJ1-3; d_call: -; cdr3_aa: CASSEWVSGNTIYF; cdr3_nt: TGTGCCAGCAGTGAATGGGTATCAGGGAACACCATATATTTT
clone_size: few; v_call: TRBV4-2; j_call: TRBJ2-7; d_call: -; cdr3_aa: CASSQDRGAGEQYF; cdr3_nt: TGTGCCAGCAGCCAAGATAGGGGGGCGGGCGAGCAGTACTTC
clone_size: -; v_call: TRBV18; j_call: TRBJ1-3; d_call: -; cdr3_aa: CASSPQTGHSGNTIYF; cdr3_nt: TGTGCCAGCTCACCGCAGACAGGCCACTCTGGAAACACCATATATTTT
clone_size: many; v_call: TRBV28; j_call: TRBJ1-1; d_call: -; cdr3_aa: CATRGDSEAFF; cdr3_nt: TGTGCCACCAGAGGGGACTCCGAAGCTTTCTTT
clone_size: -; v_call: TRBV6-2/TRBV6-3; j_call: TRBJ2-5; d_call: -; cdr3_aa: CASSYSLLQPWYF; cdr3_nt: TGTGCCAGCAGTTACTCTCTCCTTCAACCCTGGTACTTC
clone_size: many; v_call: TRBV12-3/TRBV12-4; j_call: TRBJ1-5; d_call: -; cdr3_aa: CASSFGSRQPQHF; cdr3_nt: TGTGCCAGCAGTTTTGGGTCGAGACAGCCCCAGCATTTT
clone_size: -; v_call: TRBV6-1; j_call: TRBJ1-5; d_call: TRBD1; cdr3_aa: CASQPEGANQPQHF; cdr3_nt: TGTGCCAGCCAACCTGAGGGGGCGAATCAGCCCCAGCATTTT
clone_size: few; v_call: TRBV7-6; j_call: TRBJ1-1; d_call: -; cdr3_aa: CASSQLLSESNTEAFF; cdr3_nt: TGTGCCAGCAGTCAATTACTGTCAGAATCAAACACTGAAGCTTTCTTT
clone_size: many; v_call: TRBV11-2; j_call: TRBJ1-3; d_call: -; cdr3_aa: CASSMLGVNTIYF; cdr3_nt: TGTGCCAGCAGCATGTTGGGGGTCAACACCATATATTTT
clone_size: few; v_call: TRBV12-3/TRBV12-4; j_call: TRBJ1-1; d_call: -; cdr3_aa: CASSLANVNTEAFF; cdr3_nt: TGTGCCAGCAGTTTAGCTAACGTGAACACTGAAGCTTTCTTT
clone_size: -; v_call: TRBV9; j_call: TRBJ2-5; d_call: TRBD1; cdr3_aa: CASSAQGVQETQYF; cdr3_nt: TGTGCCAGCAGCGCCCAGGGGGTCCAAGAGACCCAGTACTTC
clone_size: many; v_call: TRBV7-8; j_call: TRBJ1-5; d_call: TRBD1; cdr3_aa: CASSLVGTGFGNQPQHF; cdr3_nt: TGTGCCAGCAGCTTAGTAGGGACAGGGTTCGGCAATCAGCCCCAGCATTTT
clone_size: -; v_call: TRBV6-2/TRBV6-3; j_call: TRBJ2-5; d_call: -; cdr3_aa: CASSYIIGGGYQETQYF; cdr3_nt: TGTGCCAGCAGTTACATCATAGGTGGGGGGTACCAAGAGACCCAGTACTTC
clone_size: many; v_call: TRBV29-1; j_call: TRBJ1-1; d_call: -; cdr3_aa: CSVALKLNTEAFF; cdr3_nt: TGCAGCGTTGCTCTCAAGCTGAACACTGAAGCTTTCTTT
clone_size: -; v_call: TRBV6-6; j_call: TRBJ2-5; d_call: -; cdr3_aa: CASSYGGAGETQYF; cdr3_nt: TGTGCCAGCAGTTACGGAGGGGCTGGGGAGACCCAGTACTTC
clone_size: few; v_call: TRBV7-9; j_call: TRBJ2-7; d_call: -; cdr3_aa: CASSLTLTYEQYF; cdr3_nt: TGTGCCAGCAGCTTAACACTGACTTACGAGCAGTACTTC
clone_size: few; v_call: TRBV12-3/TRBV12-4; j_call: TRBJ2-3; d_call: TRBD1; cdr3_aa: CASSFSGGPTDTQYF; cdr3_nt: TGTGCCAGCAGTTTCTCAGGGGGACCCACAGATACGCAGTATTTT
clone_size: -; v_call: TRBV11-1; j_call: TRBJ2-3; d_call: TRBD2; cdr3_aa: CASSFAGVTTDTQYF; cdr3_nt: TGTGCCAGCAGCTTCGCGGGGGTGACCACAGATACGCAGTATTTT
clone_size: -; v_call: TRBV27; j_call: TRBJ2-3; d_call: -; cdr3_aa: CASSLVWRRGFSDTQYF; cdr3_nt: TGTGCCAGCAGTTTAGTGTGGCGAAGAGGATTTTCGGATACGCAGTATTTT
clone_size: -; v_call: TRBV10-3; j_call: TRBJ2-7; d_call: TRBD2; cdr3_aa: CAISATSGGGDEQYF; cdr3_nt: TGTGCCATCAGTGCCACTAGCGGGGGAGGGGACGAGCAGTACTTC
clone_size: few; v_call: TRBV7-9; j_call: TRBJ2-3; d_call: -; cdr3_aa: CASSLDGATDTQYF; cdr3_nt: TGTGCCAGCAGCTTAGATGGAGCCACAGATACGCAGTATTTT
clone_size: few; v_call: TRBV27; j_call: TRBJ1-4; d_call: -; cdr3_aa: CASSLNQINEKLFF; cdr3_nt: TGTGCCAGCAGTTTAAACCAGATTAATGAAAAACTGTTTTTT
clone_size: -; v_call: TRBV12-5; j_call: TRBJ2-3; d_call: -; cdr3_aa: CASGLVGGDTQYF; cdr3_nt: TGTGCTAGTGGTTTGGTAGGTGGAGATACGCAGTATTTT
clone_size: many; v_call: TRBV12-3/TRBV12-4; j_call: TRBJ1-1; d_call: -; cdr3_aa: CASSYMRGNTEAFF; cdr3_nt: TGTGCCAGCAGTTATATGCGGGGGAACACTGAAGCTTTCTTT
clone_size: many; v_call: TRBV27; j_call: TRBJ1-4; d_call: -; cdr3_aa: CASNLGASTNEKLFF; cdr3_nt: TGTGCCAGCAACCTGGGGGCCTCAACTAATGAAAAACTGTTTTTT
clone_size: many; v_call: TRBV29-1; j_call: TRBJ1-2; d_call: -; cdr3_aa: CSVDGGNYGYTF; cdr3_nt: TGCAGCGTTGACGGGGGAAACTATGGCTACACCTTC
clone_size: -; v_call: TRBV4-1; j_call: TRBJ2-1; d_call: TRBD2; cdr3_aa: CASSQGLAAGNEQFF; cdr3_nt: TGCGCCAGCAGCCAAGGACTAGCAGCTGGCAATGAGCAGTTCTTC
clone_size: many; v_call: TRBV5-1; j_call: TRBJ2-5; d_call: TRBD2; cdr3_aa: CASSLGTSTGETQYF; cdr3_nt: TGCGCCAGCAGCTTGGGGACTAGCACTGGGGAGACCCAGTACTTC
clone_size: -; v_call: TRBV19; j_call: TRBJ1-2; d_call: TRBD1; cdr3_aa: CASSPLAQTGKGGYTF; cdr3_nt: TGTGCCAGTAGTCCCCTTGCCCAGACAGGGAAGGGCGGCTACACCTTC
clone_size: many; v_call: TRBV7-2; j_call: TRBJ1-2; d_call: -; cdr3_aa: CASSLAPTGYTF; cdr3_nt: TGTGCCAGCAGCTTAGCCCCGACAGGCTACACCTTC
clone_size: many; v_call: TRBV12-3/TRBV12-4; j_call: TRBJ1-4; d_call: -; cdr3_aa: CASSLSGALEKLFF; cdr3_nt: TGTGCCAGCAGTTTATCCGGGGCCCTGGAAAAACTGTTTTTT
clone_size: many; v_call: TRBV5-6; j_call: TRBJ1-2; d_call: -; cdr3_aa: CATKRRESYGYTF; cdr3_nt: TGTGCCACCAAACGACGGGAGAGCTATGGCTACACCTTC
clone_size: many; v_call: TRBV28; j_call: TRBJ1-6; d_call: -; cdr3_aa: CASSLRSDNSPLHF; cdr3_nt: TGTGCCAGCAGTTTAAGGAGTGATAATTCACCCCTCCACTTT
clone_size: many; v_call: TRBV3-1; j_call: TRBJ1-1; d_call: -; cdr3_aa: CASSQDRVTAFF; cdr3_nt: TGTGCCAGCAGCCAAGACAGGGTCACGGCTTTCTTT
clone_size: few; v_call: TRBV7-2; j_call: TRBJ1-2; d_call: -; cdr3_aa: CASSLTLQGSYGYTF; cdr3_nt: TGTGCCAGCAGCCTTACACTTCAGGGGTCCTATGGCTACACCTTC
clone_size: many; v_call: TRBV20-1; j_call: TRBJ2-3; d_call: TRBD2; cdr3_aa: CSAPVPSGDTDTQYF; cdr3_nt: TGCAGTGCCCCAGTTCCTAGCGGGGACACAGATACGCAGTATTTT
clone_size: few; v_call: TRBV5-4; j_call: TRBJ2-6; d_call: TRBD1; cdr3_aa: CASSLVQGAAGANVLTF; cdr3_nt: TGTGCCAGCAGCTTGGTACAGGGGGCAGCTGGGGCCAACGTCCTGACTTTC
clone_size: many; v_call: TRBV5-1; j_call: TRBJ2-1; d_call: -; cdr3_aa: CASSLGLWGEQFF; cdr3_nt: TGCGCCAGCAGCTTGGGGCTATGGGGTGAGCAGTTCTTC